This T cell receptor (beta chain) appears in the sequencing data of a study of memory CD4+ T cells and cytomegalovirus serostatus. The sort gate was single viable CD3+CD4+CD8-CD45RO+ cells for memory CD4+ T cells. Generated by immunoSEQ multiplex PCR, the TCRdb table keeps only in-frame clones and is missing some. Among 85,000 to 100,000 clones listed, around 80% were seen once. V was clipped by 5 bases and J by 6 bases, with 14 bases between them. The CDR3 runs to 14 residues. Germline assignment: CDR1 SEHNR and CDR2 FQNEAQ (reference sequence). The origin of this receptor is an adult in good health and CMV-seropositive. V is TRBV7-9 and J is TRBJ2-4, with D tentatively TRBD2 (6 bases). Sequencing was carried out using memory CD4+ T cells from blood. The chain's CDR3 is CASSQGLGGNIQYF. DNA for the CDR3: TGTGCCAGCAGCCAGGGACTGGGGGGAAACATTCAGTACTTC.